The 26 T cell receptor beta chains presented below share a single source sample, sequenced in a study of Ad26.COV2.S vaccination and SARS-CoV-2 variants. The repertoire was sequenced with immunoSEQ multiplex PCR; TCRdb's copy has only in-frame clones and lacks some. The sample carries roughly 380,000 clones, about 90% recorded once. Specimen: peripheral blood, collected after recovery from COVID-19. These receptors came from a human donor who had recovered from COVID-19.

This chain joins TRBV5-1 and TRBJ1-4, with TRBD1 matching 10 bases. This CDR3 contains 14 residues. Germline V gives CDR1 SGHRS, CDR2 YFSETQ. V lost 3 bases, J lost 5 bases, and 1 base stayed unmatched. DNA of the CDR3: TGCGCCAGCAGCTGGACAGGGGGAAATGAAAAACTGTTTTTT. Encoded protein: CASSWTGGNEKLFF.

The chain is built from TRBV6-5 and TRBJ1-1, with no clear D. CDR3 size: 14 residues. Trimming took off 7 bases at V and 1 base at J, with 13 bases between the two ends. Germline CDR1 and CDR2: MNHEY and SVGAGI. The chain's CDR3 is CASTPTAGNTEAFF. Here the CDR3 DNA reads TGTGCCAGCACCCCCACAGCGGGGAACACTGAAGCTTTCTTT.

The rearrangement links TRBV5-1 to TRBJ2-3; D may be TRBD2 (6 bases). The germline V gene has CDR1 SGHRS and CDR2 YFSETQ. The CDR3 consists of 15 residues. V lost 1 base, J lost 1 base, and 10 bases lay in between. The CDR3 DNA is TGCGCCAGCAGCTTGTGGGCTAGCGGCACAGATACGCAGTATTTT. Amino acids: CASSLWASGTDTQYF.

This rearrangement joins TRBV28 to TRBJ2-5; D not resolved. The V end lost 3 bases, the J end lost 4 bases, and 12 bases lay between the germline ends. CDR1 is MDHEN and CDR2 is SYDVKM in the germline V gene. The CDR3 totals 14 residues. The CDR3 DNA follows: TGTGCCAGCAGTTTGCCAGGCGGCCCAGAGACCCAGTACTTC. The encoded protein is CASSLPGGPETQYF.

This clone showed up just a few times. The V call is TRBV19, the J call TRBJ1-2; D remains unclear. Germline-derived CDR1 and CDR2 are LNHDA and SQIVND (reference sequence). The V end lost 5 bases, the J end lost 3 bases, and 13 bases lay between the germline ends. The CDR3 is 14 amino acids. CDR3 loop: CASSPQTDYYGYTF. In DNA, the CDR3 is TGTGCCAGTAGTCCGCAGACGGACTACTATGGCTACACCTTC.

Points on this clone: At one end, the junction sequence differs from germline, possibly due to a read error. V is TRBV7-7 and J is TRBJ2-7, with D possibly being TRBD1 (6 bases). The CDR3 is made up of 15 amino acids. Germline CDR1 reads SSHAT; CDR2 reads FNYEAQ (reference sequence). CDR3 nucleotides: TGTGCTAGCAGCTTATCGCAGGGGCCAGGGTACGAGCAGTACTTC. Translating it yields CASSLSQGPGYEQYF. The full variable domain, in which reference TRBV7-7 and TRBJ2-7 provide the parts outside the CDR3, is GAGVSQSPRYKVTKRGQDVTLRCDPISSHATLYWYQQALGQGPEFLTYFNYEAQPDKSGLPSDRFSAERPEGSISTLTIQRTEQRDSAMYRCASSLSQGPGYEQYFGPGTRLTVT.

The gene calls are TRBV6-1 and TRBJ2-3; no clear D. V lost 1 base, J lost 1 base, and 9 bases lay in between. CDR3 length equals 15 residues. The germline gives CDR1 MNHNS, CDR2 SASEGT. CDR3 sequence: CASSEEGGRTDTQYF. The CDR3 coding sequence is TGTGCCAGCAGTGAAGAGGGCGGCCGCACAGATACGCAGTATTTT.

The chain uses TRBV10-3 and TRBJ1-5, with no clear D. The germline V gene has CDR1 ENHRY and CDR2 SYGVKD. The ends were cut back, 0 bases at V and 4 bases at J, with 7 bases in the middle. There are 14 residues in the CDR3. CDR3: CAISESERNQPQHF. The CDR3 DNA reads as TGTGCCATCAGTGAGTCGGAGAGAAATCAGCCCCAGCATTTT.

J is TRBJ2-5 and V is TRBV4-3; 13 bases agree with TRBD2. The germline V gene encodes CDR1 LGHNA and CDR2 YSLEER. CDR3 length: 19 residues. Losses at the gene ends were 2 bases for V and 4 bases for J; bases not matched to a gene: 13. CDR3 residues: CASSQSGTSGVIGGETQYF. The CDR3 region has the DNA TGCGCCAGCAGCCAATCTGGGACTAGCGGGGTAATAGGGGGAGAGACCCAGTACTTC.

Comments on this clone: The same CDR3 is also encoded by other DNA sequences in this sample. V gene TRBV12-3 or TRBV12-4 combines with J gene TRBJ2-5; D gene ambiguous. This CDR3 has 13 amino acids. Trimming pared 3 bases from V and 1 base from J, leaving 6 bases between. The chain's CDR3 is CASSFGSQETQYF. CDR3 bases: TGTGCCAGCAGTTTTGGTTCCCAAGAGACCCAGTACTTC.

The table lists this clone with a count of one. V usage is TRBV6-6 and J usage is TRBJ2-7; 9 bases fit TRBD1. J was trimmed by 2 bases and V by 5 bases; bases with no gene match: 10. Per germline, CDR1 MNHNY and CDR2 SVGAGI (reference sequence). There are 16 residues in the CDR3. DNA for the CDR3: TGTGCCAGCAGTGTACTACCGGGACAGGGAACCTACGAGCAGTACTTC. It translates to CASSVLPGQGTYEQYF.

Comments on this clone: The junction does not match germline at one end; this may be a read error. The gene calls are TRBV15 and TRBJ1-6; weak D call: TRBD1 (5 bases). This CDR3 spans 12 amino acids. CDR1 is LNHNV and CDR2 is YYDKDF in the germline V gene (reference sequence). The CDR3 region is CATSSYGAPLYF. The CDR3 region has the DNA TGTGCCACCAGCAGCTACGGGGCACCCCTCTACTTT. Looking up the rest from reference TRBV15 and TRBJ1-6 gives the full variable domain: DAMVIQNPRYQVTQFGKPVTLSCSQTLNHNVMYWYQQKSSQAPKLLFHYYDKDFNNEADTPDNFQSRRPNTSFCFLDIRSPGLGDTAMYLCATSSYGAPLYFGNGTRLTVT.

The rearrangement uses TRBV9 and TRBJ1-2; maybe TRBD1 (6 bases). Germline V lookup: CDR1 SGDLS, CDR2 YYNGEE. There are 15 residues in the CDR3. V was shortened by 3 bases and J by 0 bases, with 12 bases between the two germline ends. This CDR3 is CASSGRDTSNYGYTF. Written as DNA, the CDR3 is TGTGCCAGCAGCGGCCGGGACACCTCTAACTATGGCTACACCTTC.

The V and J genes are TRBV27 and TRBJ1-1; D not certain. V shed 3 bases and J shed 5 bases, with 10 bases lying between them. CDR3 size: 13 residues. From germline, CDR1 is MNHEY and CDR2 SMNVEV (reference sequence). The CDR3 sequence: CASSFSFGTEAFF. DNA for the CDR3: TGTGCCAGCAGTTTTTCCTTCGGGACTGAAGCTTTCTTT.

This chain connects TRBV5-4 to TRBJ1-3; D uncertain. Trimming cost V 6 bases and J 9 bases, with 22 bases left between them. CDR3 length: 15 residues. Germline lookup yields CDR1 SGHNT and CDR2 YYREEE (reference sequence). CDR3 amino acids: CASTPYRSTSITIYF. The CDR3 DNA is TGTGCCAGCACCCCGTACCGGTCCACATCCATCACCATATATTTT.

V gene TRBV7-6 combines with J gene TRBJ2-5; the D is unclear. The CDR3 runs to 15 residues. The V end was cut by 1 base, the J end by 1 base, with 10 bases between. CDR1 and CDR2 from the germline V gene are SGHVS and FNYEAQ. The CDR3 region has the DNA TGTGCCAGCAGCTTAGGAGGTGGGATCCAAGAGACCCAGTACTTC. This encodes CASSLGGGIQETQYF. The full variable domain, in which reference TRBV7-6 and TRBJ2-5 provide the parts outside the CDR3, is GAGVSQSPRYKVTKRGQDVALRCDPISGHVSLYWYRQALGQGPEFLTYFNYEAQQDKSGLPNDRFSAERPEGSISTLTIQRTEQRDSAMYRCASSLGGGIQETQYFGPGTRLLVL.

The rearrangement joins TRBV7-9 to TRBJ1-6; 7 positions match TRBD1. Germline lookup yields CDR1 SEHNR and CDR2 FQNEAQ (reference sequence). CDR3 size: 14 residues. Trimming took 0 bases from V and 14 from J; bases not matched to a gene: 7. For the CDR3, the DNA is TGTGCCAGCAGCTTAGCTGAGCGAGGGGGCTCCCTCCACTTT. Translating it yields CASSLAERGGSLHF.

Written as DNA, the CDR3 is TGTGCCAGCAACAAGGTCGGGGGGATGAGATCACCCCTCCACTTT. Protein: CASNKVGGMRSPLHF. V and J are TRBV14 and TRBJ1-6; a possible D gene is TRBD1 (5 bases). The ends were cut back, 7 bases at V and 10 bases at J, with 20 bases in the middle. CDR3 length: 15 amino acids. Germline V CDR1 and CDR2: SGHDN, FVKESK. The full variable domain, with the rest looked up from reference TRBV14 and TRBJ1-6, is EAGVTQFPSHSVIEKGQTVTLRCDPISGHDNLYWYRRVMGKEIKFLLHFVKESKQDESGMPNNRFLAERTGGTYSTLKVQPAELEDSGVYFCASNKVGGMRSPLHFGNGTRLTVT.

This chain joins TRBV15 and TRBJ2-3, with TRBD2 identical over 8 bases. With 4 bases clipped from V and 5 bases from J, the junction kept 8 bases outside the gene matches. CDR3 length: 15 amino acids. Germline-derived CDR1 and CDR2 are LNHNV and YYDKDF (reference sequence). CDR3 loop: CATSKAAGEGDTQYF. The DNA for the CDR3 is TGTGCCACCAGCAAGGCAGCGGGGGAGGGAGATACGCAGTATTTT.

The genes are TRBV7-9 and TRBJ2-5; D may match TRBD1 or TRBD2 (6 bases each). The CDR3 sequence is 15 residues long. Between the trimmed V and J ends, which lost 5 bases and 4 bases, there was a span of 17 bases. Germline lookup yields CDR1 SEHNR and CDR2 FQNEAQ (reference sequence). The CDR3: CASSHRKGGGETQYF. As DNA, the CDR3 is TGTGCCAGCAGCCACCGAAAGGGGGGCGGAGAGACCCAGTACTTC.

V and J are TRBV5-1 and TRBJ1-2; 11 positions agree with TRBD1. This CDR3 is built from 14 residues. V shed 0 bases and J 10 bases; nucleotides not matched to a gene: 5. Germline lookup yields CDR1 SGHRS and CDR2 YFSETQ. Here the CDR3 DNA reads TGCGCCAGCAGCTTGGGTCGGACAGGGGGCGCCTACACCTTC. The encoded protein is CASSLGRTGGAYTF.

The V gene is TRBV6-2 or TRBV6-3, the J gene TRBJ1-2; D is ambiguous. Germline-derived CDR1 and CDR2 are MNHEY and SVGEGT. CDR3 size: 15 residues. V lost 0 bases and J lost 0, with 8 bases in between. Written as DNA, the CDR3 is TGTGCCAGCAGTTACTCGATAGAGGCTAACTATGGCTACACCTTC. As protein: CASSYSIEANYGYTF.

J is TRBJ1-2 and V is TRBV5-6; no clear D. Per the germline V gene, CDR1 is SGHDT and CDR2 is YYEEEE. The CDR3 runs to 16 residues. The V end lost 2 bases, the J end lost 2 bases, and 16 bases lay between the germline ends. This CDR3 is CASSFSTTFQNYGYTF. CDR3 sequence (DNA): TGTGCCAGCAGCTTTTCCACGACGTTCCAGAACTATGGCTACACCTTC.

This sequence joins TRBV6-5 and TRBJ2-1; TRBD2 agrees at 11 bases. Germline values: CDR1 MNHEY, CDR2 SVGAGI. The CDR3 runs 15 residues. V gave up 6 bases and J gave up 8 bases; unmatched junction bases: 9. The CDR3: CASSVAGGWSDEQFF. CDR3 nucleotide sequence: TGTGCCAGCAGCGTAGCGGGGGGGTGGTCTGATGAGCAGTTCTTC.

This sequence joins TRBV7-9 and TRBJ2-5, with TRBD1 identical over 7 bases. CDR3 length equals 16 residues. Trimming took 2 bases from V and 2 from J; bases not matched to a gene: 8. Germline V gene sequence: CDR1 SEHNR, CDR2 FQNEAQ (reference sequence). CDR3: CASSLNMRGQQETQYF. CDR3 DNA sequence: TGTGCCAGCAGCTTAAATATGAGGGGGCAGCAAGAGACCCAGTACTTC. Full variable domain (missing parts from reference TRBV7-9 and TRBJ2-5): DTGVSQNPRHKITKRGQNVTFRCDPISEHNRLYWYRQTLGQGPEFLTYFQNEAQLEKSRLLSDRFSAERPKGSFSTLEIQRTEQGDSAMYLCASSLNMRGQQETQYFGPGTRLLVL.

The chain uses TRBV21-1 and TRBJ2-5. TRBV21-1 corresponds to a pseudogene. The CDR3 covers 14 residues. The DNA of the CDR3 is TGTGCCAGCAGCAATCCGGGGGCCCTCCAGACCCAGTACTTC. This gives the protein CASSNPGALQTQYF.